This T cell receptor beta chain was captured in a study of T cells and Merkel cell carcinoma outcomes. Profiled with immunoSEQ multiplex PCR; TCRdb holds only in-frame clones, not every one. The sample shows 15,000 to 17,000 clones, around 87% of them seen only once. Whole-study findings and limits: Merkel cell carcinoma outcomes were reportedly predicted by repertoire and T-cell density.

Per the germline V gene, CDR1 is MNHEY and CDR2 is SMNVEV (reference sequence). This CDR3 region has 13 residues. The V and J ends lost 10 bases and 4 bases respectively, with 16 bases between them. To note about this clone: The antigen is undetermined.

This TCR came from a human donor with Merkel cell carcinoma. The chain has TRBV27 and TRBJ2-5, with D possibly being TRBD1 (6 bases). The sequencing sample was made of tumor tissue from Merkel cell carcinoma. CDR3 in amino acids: CATIGQGRETQYF. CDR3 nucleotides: TGTGCCACCATCGGGCAGGGGCGAGAGACCCAGTACTTC.